Below are 20 T cell receptor beta chains sequenced from a single sample in a study of blood T cell repertoires in COVID-19 (dated by TCRdb to the early 2020s). The library was prepared using the immunoSEQ multiplex PCR assay. In TCRdb, the immuneACCESS table is reduced to in-frame sequences with V and J assigned. These tables do not hold every clone; where another copy was compared, an unresolved V gene accounts for under half, and the others remain unexplained. The sample profile shows tens of thousands of clones; roughly 82% of them were found once. 5.6% of the sample comes from the top ten. Sequences were obtained from peripheral blood. These receptor sequences come from a woman aged 55-70 years with acute or convalescent COVID-19.

This clone came up a few times. The J gene is TRBJ2-5, the V gene TRBV30, with 10 bases identical to TRBD1. V was pared by 3 bases and J by 5 bases, with 6 bases of the junction left unmatched. The V gene's germline CDR1 is GTSNPN and CDR2 SVGIG (reference sequence). The CDR3 runs to 14 residues. CDR3 amino acids: CAWRTGGAVETQYF. As DNA, the CDR3 is TGTGCCTGGAGGACAGGGGGCGCGGTTGAGACCCAGTACTTC.

The chain joins TRBV7-9 to TRBJ1-1, with unresolved D. There are 12 residues in the CDR3. The V and J ends lost 5 bases and 5 bases respectively, with 9 bases between them. CDR1 is SEHNR and CDR2 is FQNEAQ in the germline V gene (reference sequence). CDR3 DNA sequence: TGTGCCAGCAGCCTAAAAAGTACTGAAGCTTTCTTT. As protein: CASSLKSTEAFF. The full variable domain, rest sourced from reference TRBV7-9 and TRBJ1-1, is DTGVSQNPRHKITKRGQNVTFRCDPISEHNRLYWYRQTLGQGPEFLTYFQNEAQLEKSRLLSDRFSAERPKGSFSTLEIQRTEQGDSAMYLCASSLKSTEAFFGQGTRLTVV.

The rearrangement links TRBV30 to TRBJ1-5; weak D call: TRBD1 (5 bases). CDR3 size: 15 residues. V lost 5 bases to trimming and J lost 1 base, with 15 bases between them. Germline CDR1 is GTSNPN and CDR2 is SVGIG (reference sequence). The DNA of the CDR3 is TGTGCCTGGGGGGAGAACGGGGGGAGCAATCAGCCCCAGCATTTT. Protein product: CAWGENGGSNQPQHF.

V gene TRBV28 combines with J gene TRBJ1-1, with D perhaps TRBD1 (5 bases). The CDR3 runs 15 residues. Per germline, CDR1 MDHEN and CDR2 SYDVKM. Trimming cost V 3 bases and J 5 bases, with 16 bases left between them. The CDR3 nucleotides are TGTGCCAGCAGTTTGGGCGGGACGGGGGAGACTGAAGCTTTCTTT. Translation: CASSLGGTGETEAFF.

This chain connects TRBV3-1 (or the pseudogene TRBV3-2) to TRBJ1-1, with D possibly matching TRBD1 (5 bases). Germline values: CDR1 LGHDT, CDR2 YNNKEL (reference sequence). The CDR3 is 15 residues long. V was shortened by 1 base and J by 0 bases, with 9 bases between the two germline ends. The CDR3 spells CASSQGRGMNTEAFF. The CDR3 DNA is TGTGCCAGCAGCCAAGGGAGGGGCATGAACACTGAAGCTTTCTTT.

The rearrangement links TRBV10-3 to TRBJ1-4; D is unresolved. The CDR3 is made up of 13 amino acids. Germline V gene data show CDR1 as ENHRY and CDR2 as SYGVKD. Trimming left V 2 bases short and J 8 bases short, with 9 bases between. The CDR3 nucleotides are TGTGCCATCAGTGAGAAGATCGGGGAAAAACTGTTTTTT. Translation gives CAISEKIGEKLFF.

The rearrangement links TRBV5-1 to TRBJ2-3; no reliable D call. V gave up 0 bases and J gave up 6 bases, with 5 bases separating them. The V gene's germline CDR1 is SGHRS and CDR2 YFSETQ. This CDR3 is 12 amino acids long. DNA for the CDR3: TGCGCCAGCAGCTTGGTCGGTGATACGCAGTATTTT. This encodes CASSLVGDTQYF.

The chain combines TRBV27 with TRBJ1-2; 9 bases agree with TRBD1. Germline V lookup: CDR1 MNHEY, CDR2 SMNVEV (reference sequence). Trimming took 1 base from V and 2 from J; bases not matched to a gene: 8. The CDR3 is made up of 17 amino acids. The CDR3 sequence is CASSLLATGGFNYGYTF. The CDR3 bases are TGTGCCAGCAGTTTATTGGCAACAGGGGGCTTCAACTATGGCTACACCTTC.

The gene calls are TRBV5-1 and TRBJ2-7, with D perhaps matching TRBD1 (7 bases). V dropped 4 bases and J dropped 5 bases, with 19 bases sitting between them. CDR1 is SGHRS, CDR2 YFSETQ, per germline. This CDR3 spans 15 amino acids. As DNA, the CDR3 is TGCGCCAGCAGCCCGACGGGCAGGGGGGTCGACGAGCAGTACTTC. Translating gives CASSPTGRGVDEQYF.

The V and J genes are TRBV4-2 and TRBJ1-1; 10 bases agree with TRBD1. CDR3 size: 18 residues. After removal of 2 bases from V and 1 base from J, the junction contained 10 bases not matched to a gene. Germline V gives CDR1 LGHNA, CDR2 YNFKEQ. The CDR3: CASSQSPGQGEGNTEAFF. The DNA for the CDR3 is TGTGCCAGCAGCCAATCCCCAGGACAGGGGGAAGGGAACACTGAAGCTTTCTTT.

CDR3 protein: CASSSRTSGGAGDTQYF. CDR3 sequence (DNA): TGTGCCAGTAGTTCGCGGACTAGCGGGGGGGCGGGAGATACGCAGTATTTT. The V call is TRBV19, the J call TRBJ2-3; TRBD2 matches at 15 bases. CDR3 length equals 17 residues. Germline CDR1 is LNHDA and CDR2 is SQIVND (reference sequence). The V gene end was trimmed by 5 bases and the J gene end by 5 bases; junction bases not matched to a gene: 8.

V and J are TRBV19 and TRBJ1-2; TRBD1 agrees at 10 bases. The CDR3 spans 15 residues. Trimming at V came to 5 bases and at J to 3 bases, leaving 6 bases not matched to a gene. CDR1 is LNHDA and CDR2 is SQIVND in the germline V gene (reference sequence). CDR3 sequence (DNA): TGTGCCAGTAGTTCCCCGACAGGGGGCTACTATGGCTACACCTTC. As protein: CASSSPTGGYYGYTF.

This clone was observed once. The genes are TRBV3-1 (or the pseudogene TRBV3-2) and TRBJ1-2; D not certain. The V and J ends lost 5 bases and 6 bases respectively, with 13 bases between them. The CDR3 consists of 13 residues. Germline V CDR1 and CDR2: LGHDT, YNNKEL (reference sequence). CDR3 sequence (DNA): TGTGCCAGCAGCTTCCTTCTATCCGATGGCTACACCTTC. The encoded protein is CASSFLLSDGYTF.

The rearrangement links TRBV19 to TRBJ1-5; tentatively, D is TRBD1 (6 bases). The CDR3 is 16 residues long. CDR1 and CDR2 (germline): LNHDA, SQIVND (reference sequence). V shed 7 bases and J shed 4 bases, with 20 bases lying between them. CDR3 region: CASTLDGGLGNQPQHF. The CDR3 DNA reads as TGTGCCAGTACCCTAGACGGGGGGCTGGGGAATCAGCCCCAGCATTTT.

The chain joins TRBV19 to TRBJ1-4; D is perhaps TRBD1 (6 bases). The CDR3 spans 15 residues. CDR1 and CDR2 (germline): LNHDA, SQIVND (reference sequence). Trimming left V 8 bases short and J 7 bases short, with 20 bases between. The CDR3 reads CASSAVGASGEKLFF. CDR3 in DNA: TGTGCCAGTTCGGCGGTGGGGGCGTCTGGTGAAAAACTGTTTTTT. The full variable domain, rest sourced from reference TRBV19 and TRBJ1-4, is DGGITQSPKYLFRKEGQNVTLSCEQNLNHDAMYWYRQDPGQGLRLIYYSQIVNDFQKGDIAEGYSVSREKKESFPLTVTSAQKNPTAFYLCASSAVGASGEKLFFGSGTQLSVL.

The chain recombines TRBV5-4 with TRBJ1-1, with TRBD1 as a possible D gene (6 bases). The CDR3 is made up of 16 amino acids. Germline CDR1 and CDR2: SGHNT and YYREEE (reference sequence). Trimming removed 4 bases from V and 0 bases from J, with 16 bases in between. The chain's CDR3 is CASSAGRGVVNTEAFF. CDR3 in DNA: TGTGCCAGCAGCGCCGGCAGGGGAGTCGTGAACACTGAAGCTTTCTTT.

The chain joins TRBV5-1 to TRBJ1-2; 12 bases map to TRBD1. V lost 1 base, J lost 7 bases, and 5 bases stayed unmatched. The CDR3 covers 15 residues. Germline values: CDR1 SGHRS, CDR2 YFSETQ. The CDR3 spells CASSLTGQGAGGYTF. In DNA, the CDR3 is TGCGCCAGCAGCTTGACGGGACAGGGGGCAGGTGGCTACACCTTC.

V and J are TRBV11-2 and TRBJ1-1; D unclear. The V end was cut by 5 bases, the J end by 0 bases, with 7 bases between. The CDR3 is 13 amino acids. Per the germline V gene, CDR1 is SGHAT and CDR2 is FQNNGV. The chain's CDR3 is CASSITVNTEAFF. DNA of the CDR3: TGTGCCAGCAGCATCACGGTGAACACTGAAGCTTTCTTT.

The chain uses TRBV7-8 and TRBJ1-3; 9 nucleotides match TRBD1. Germline CDR1 is SGHVS and CDR2 is FQNEAQ. With V trimmed by 1 base and J by 4 bases, 2 bases remained unmatched. The CDR3 loop spans 15 amino acids. The DNA of the CDR3 is TGTGCCAGCAGCTTAGTAGGACAGGGGGGAAACACCATATATTTT. It specifies CASSLVGQGGNTIYF. The full variable domain, its missing parts supplied by reference TRBV7-8 and TRBJ1-3, is GAGVSQSPRYKVAKRGQDVALRCDPISGHVSLFWYQQALGQGPEFLTYFQNEAQLDKSGLPSDRFFAERPEGSVSTLKIQRTQQEDSAVYLCASSLVGQGGNTIYFGEGSWLTVV.

The chain has TRBV19 and TRBJ1-2, with a weak D call TRBD1 (5 bases). The V and J ends lost 3 bases and 6 bases respectively, with 17 bases between them. The CDR3 totals 15 residues. Germline lookup yields CDR1 LNHDA and CDR2 SQIVND (reference sequence). The CDR3, as DNA: TGTGCCAGTAGTATCGGGCACCGGGCAGGGAATGGCTACACCTTC. Its translation is CASSIGHRAGNGYTF.